These 5 T cell receptor beta chains originate from one sample sequenced in a study of blood T cell repertoires in COVID-19. This table comes from immunoSEQ multiplex PCR, and its TCRdb copy is limited to in-frame clones, with some not included. The sample contains approximately 330,000 clones, roughly 90% of which appear only once. Sequencing was performed on peripheral blood. These receptors all come from a woman between 50 and 59 years old with active or convalescent COVID-19.

This chain joins TRBV7-8 and TRBJ2-1; D is perhaps TRBD1 (6 bases). The CDR3 covers 14 residues. Trimming stripped 3 bases from V and 10 bases from J, with 16 bases between. Germline values: CDR1 SGHVS, CDR2 FQNEAQ. The CDR3 protein is CASSFPKHRVEQFF. CDR3 nucleotide sequence: TGTGCCAGCAGCTTCCCAAAACACAGGGTGGAGCAGTTCTTC.

The rearrangement links TRBV28 to TRBJ1-1, with D unresolved. Germline loops: CDR1 MDHEN, CDR2 SYDVKM. This CDR3 comprises 15 residues. Trimming removed 1 base at V and 0 bases at J, with 9 bases between. The CDR3 sequence: CASSLYADMNTEAFF. Here the CDR3 DNA reads TGTGCCAGCAGTTTATATGCTGACATGAACACTGAAGCTTTCTTT.

The chain is built from TRBV18 and TRBJ1-6; D unclear. CDR1 is KGHSH and CDR2 is LQKENI in the germline V gene. Trimming stripped 2 bases from V and 10 bases from J, with 15 bases between. The CDR3 extends over 15 amino acids. The CDR3 is CASSPAEGGRSPLHF. CDR3 nucleotide sequence: TGTGCCAGCTCACCAGCGGAGGGAGGACGCTCACCCCTCCACTTT.

This chain uses TRBV24-1 with TRBJ2-5; TRBD2 is a possible D gene (5 bases). Between the trimmed V and J ends, which lost 11 bases and 2 bases, there was a span of 14 bases. The germline gives CDR1 KGHDR, CDR2 SFDVKD. The CDR3 loop spans 13 amino acids. CDR3 amino acids: CANTRAVQETQYF. The DNA for the CDR3 is TGTGCCAATACGAGAGCGGTTCAAGAGACCCAGTACTTC.

For the CDR3, the DNA is TGTGCCAGCAGAAACGCGGGCCCCAATGAAGCTTTCTTT. The encoded protein is CASRNAGPNEAFF. The chain joins TRBV6-5 to TRBJ1-1; D unclear. The ends were cut back, 6 bases at V and 7 bases at J, with 15 bases in the middle. This CDR3 region has 13 residues. The germline V gene has CDR1 MNHEY and CDR2 SVGAGI.